This T cell receptor (beta chain) was sequenced in a study of blood T cell repertoires in COVID-19. Looking at the study overall: The United States, Italy and Spain were the sources of the acute and convalescent COVID-19 samples. T cells, B-cell-depleted T cells, or PBMCs supplied cDNA or gDNA.

Under the authors' procedure: Reference gene primer amplification gave estimated nucleated cell counts. The assay was immunoSEQ multiplex PCR, and TCRdb's table has in-frame clones only and misses some. That table furnishes V, J and clone size, whereas the DNA furnished D and trimming. The sample lists about 50,000 clones, 90% to 95% seen once, with about 8.9% in the top ten. Germline V gives CDR1 KGHDR, CDR2 SFDVKD. The V gene lost 3 bases and the J gene lost 0 bases, with 4 bases spanning the gap. CDR3 length equals 13 residues. Sequencing used peripheral blood. The receptor's source is an elderly woman with acute or convalescent COVID-19. V usage is TRBV24-1 and J usage is TRBJ1-2; D remains ambiguous. The CDR3 loop reads CATSDEPNYGYTF. In nucleotides, the CDR3 is TGTGCCACCAGTGATGAGCCTAACTATGGCTACACCTTC.